This T cell receptor beta chain was sequenced for a study of blood T cell repertoires in COVID-19. The overall study: Samples came from the United States, Italy and Spain, spanning acute and convalescent COVID-19.

Seattle enrolled patients during active infection and tracked them longitudinally. Per the original data handling: Reference gene primer amplification yielded estimated nucleated cell counts. The method was immunoSEQ multiplex PCR; TCRdb's version includes in-frame clones alone and lacks a portion of them. V and J calls and clone size are given by that table; D and trimming were obtained from the DNA. This table has 300,000 to 400,000 clones, approximately 90% appearing once. This clone was found once. This CDR3 spans 18 amino acids. Germline CDR1 and CDR2: SSHAT and FNYEAQ (reference sequence). The ends lost 1 base at V and 3 bases at J; junction bases unmatched: 9.

What was sequenced was peripheral blood. This receptor was taken from a man aged 25 to 40 with COVID-19, enrolled during active disease. V gene TRBV7-7 combines with J gene TRBJ2-2; 9 bases agree with TRBD2. DNA for the CDR3: TGTGCCAGCAGCTTAGAGTTCGGCGGGAGGGCCGACACCGGGGAGCTGTTTTTT. Amino acids: CASSLEFGGRADTGELFF. The full variable domain, with the rest looked up from reference TRBV7-7 and TRBJ2-2, is GAGVSQSPRYKVTKRGQDVTLRCDPISSHATLYWYQQALGQGPEFLTYFNYEAQPDKSGLPSDRFSAERPEGSISTLTIQRTEQRDSAMYRCASSLEFGGRADTGELFFGEGSRLTVL.